Shown below are 17 T cell receptor beta chains from a single sample sequenced in a study of blood T cell repertoires in COVID-19. Sequenced by immunoSEQ multiplex PCR; TCRdb stores in-frame clones only, minus some. The table includes 250,000 or so clones, about 89% detected once. The material sequenced was peripheral blood. These receptors were collected from a man in his forties with active or convalescent COVID-19.

V is TRBV4-1 and J is TRBJ1-2; 10 bases are a match to TRBD1. This CDR3 comprises 14 residues. CDR1 and CDR2 from the germline V gene are MGHRA and YSYEKL. Trimming cost V 1 base and J 6 bases; bases outside gene matches: 2. CDR3 residues: CASSQGQGADGYTF. DNA for the CDR3: TGCGCCAGCAGCCAAGGACAGGGGGCGGATGGCTACACCTTC.

The chain links TRBV18 to TRBJ1-1, with TRBD1 matching over 8 bases. The length of the CDR3 is 14 residues. J gave up 7 bases and V 5 bases, and 9 bases lay outside the gene matches. Germline CDR1 KGHSH, CDR2 LQKENI. CDR3 sequence reads: CASSLDRDPFEAFF. The CDR3, as DNA: TGTGCCAGCTCATTGGACAGGGACCCGTTTGAAGCTTTCTTT.

The genes are TRBV14 and TRBJ2-1, with 7 positions matching TRBD2. Germline V gene data show CDR1 as SGHDN and CDR2 as FVKESK. The CDR3 is 15 amino acids. The J segment lost 0 bases and the V segment lost 1 base, leaving 0 bases of the junction unmatched. The CDR3 loop reads CASSQAGGSYNEQFF. In nucleotides, the CDR3 is TGTGCCAGCAGCCAAGCGGGGGGCTCCTACAATGAGCAGTTCTTC.

The gene calls are TRBV24-1 and TRBJ2-5, with TRBD1 matching 10 bases. J gave up 2 bases and V 4 bases, and 6 bases lay outside the gene matches. Germline lookup yields CDR1 KGHDR and CDR2 SFDVKD. This CDR3 region has 16 residues. As DNA, the CDR3 is TGTGCCACCAGTGACACCATGGACAGGGGGCAAGAGACCCAGTACTTC. Encoded protein: CATSDTMDRGQETQYF.

The chain combines TRBV9 with TRBJ2-3, with TRBD2 identical over 10 bases. The J segment lost 3 bases and the V segment lost 3 bases, leaving 25 bases of the junction unmatched. This CDR3 has 22 residues. Germline V gene sequence: CDR1 SGDLS, CDR2 YYNGEE. As DNA, the CDR3 is TGTGCCAGCAGCGGCATACGCATTAGCGGGGGGACCATGAGAGGACCAACAGATACGCAGTATTTT. Its translation is CASSGIRISGGTMRGPTDTQYF.

In its sample, this clone was seen a few times. The chain is built from TRBV13 and TRBJ2-1, with 12 bases aligning to TRBD2. Germline values: CDR1 PRHDT, CDR2 FYEKMQ (reference sequence). The CDR3 runs to 17 residues. Germline trimming cut 5 bases from V and 1 base from J; bases unmatched to any gene: 6. DNA of the CDR3: TGTGCCAGCAGCCCACTAGCGGGGGGCCGGTCCTACAATGAGCAGTTCTTC. It specifies CASSPLAGGRSYNEQFF.

This chain links TRBV4-1 with TRBJ1-1; no clear D gene. The V gene lost 3 bases and the J gene lost 1 base, with 15 bases spanning the gap. The CDR3 consists of 16 residues. Germline V lookup: CDR1 MGHRA, CDR2 YSYEKL. In nucleotides, the CDR3 is TGCGCCAGCAGCCACCGTCCCACAGAAAAGAACACTGAAGCTTTCTTT. This gives the protein CASSHRPTEKNTEAFF.

The rearrangement uses TRBV7-9 and TRBJ2-5; D is uncertain. Germline V CDR1 and CDR2: SEHNR, FQNEAQ (reference sequence). The CDR3 length is 14 residues. V was clipped by 5 bases and J by 1 base, with 11 bases between them. The CDR3 is CASSAVQAQETQYF. CDR3 coding DNA: TGTGCCAGCAGCGCCGTCCAGGCCCAAGAGACCCAGTACTTC.

V usage is TRBV5-1 and J usage is TRBJ2-5, with D unclear. Trimming removed 4 bases from V and 2 bases from J, with 3 bases in between. Germline CDR1 reads SGHRS; CDR2 reads YFSETQ. CDR3 length: 11 residues. The CDR3 DNA sequence: TGCGCCAGCAGCATACAAGAGACCCAGTACTTC. It specifies CASSIQETQYF.

V is TRBV20-1 and J is TRBJ2-5; D is possibly TRBD1 (6 bases). CDR1 is DFQATT and CDR2 is SNEGSKA in the germline V gene (reference sequence). Trimming stripped 3 bases from V and 5 bases from J, with 13 bases between. The CDR3 contains 13 residues. DNA for the CDR3: TGCAGTGCTAGTTCAACAGGGATGGAGACCCAGTACTTC. Translated, it gives CSASSTGMETQYF.

V is TRBV5-1 and J is TRBJ2-1; 11 bases are a match to TRBD2. The germline V gene encodes CDR1 SGHRS and CDR2 YFSETQ. Unmatched junction bases numbered 11, after V lost 7 bases and J lost 5 bases. The CDR3 has 16 residues. The CDR3 region has the DNA TGCGCCAGCTGTGAAATAGCGGGAGGGGCTGACAATGAGCAGTTCTTC. Its translation: CASCEIAGGADNEQFF.

The V and J genes are TRBV11-2 and TRBJ2-3; D possibly corresponds to TRBD2 (6 bases). The CDR3 runs to 16 residues. From germline, CDR1 is SGHAT and CDR2 FQNNGV. V shed 5 bases and J shed 2 bases, with 17 bases lying between them. The chain's CDR3 is CASSPEGRGSTDTQYF. CDR3 bases: TGTGCCAGCAGCCCGGAGGGCCGGGGATCCACAGATACGCAGTATTTT. Variable domain in full (rest from reference TRBV11-2 and TRBJ2-3): EAGVAQSPRYKIIEKRQSVAFWCNPISGHATLYWYQQILGQGPKLLIQFQNNGVVDDSQLPKDRFSAERLKGVDSTLKIQPAKLEDSAVYLCASSPEGRGSTDTQYFGPGTRLTVL.

V and J are TRBV7-2 and TRBJ2-2; a weak D match, TRBD2 (5 bases). V lost 1 base to trimming and J lost 3 bases, with 9 bases between them. Germline V CDR1 and CDR2: SGHTA, FQGNSA. This CDR3 is built from 15 residues. The CDR3 reads CASSLGRAHTGELFF. CDR3 nucleotides: TGTGCCAGCAGCTTAGGGCGGGCCCACACCGGGGAGCTGTTTTTT.

This clone has a handful of counts. V gene TRBV2 combines with J gene TRBJ2-3, with 8 nucleotides matching TRBD2. CDR1 is SNHLY, CDR2 FYNNEI, per germline. This CDR3 is built from 14 residues. Trimming removed 5 bases from V and 5 bases from J; junction bases left unmatched: 6. The CDR3: CASSNAGLGDTQYF. CDR3 bases: TGTGCCAGCAGTAACGCGGGACTAGGAGATACGCAGTATTTT.

The J gene is TRBJ2-1, the V gene TRBV5-1, with 7 bases matching TRBD2. Per the germline V gene, CDR1 is SGHRS and CDR2 is YFSETQ. V lost 4 bases and J lost 2; bases outside the gene matches: 9. This CDR3 comprises 16 residues. The CDR3 region has the DNA TGCGCCAGCAGCATTCGCCCTAGCGGCACCTACAATGAGCAGTTCTTC. Translated, it gives CASSIRPSGTYNEQFF.

This clone was seen a handful of times. V gene TRBV6-5 combines with J gene TRBJ1-5; D not certain. V lost 6 bases to trimming and J lost 4 bases, with 10 bases between them. Per the germline V gene, CDR1 is MNHEY and CDR2 is SVGAGI. The CDR3 runs 13 residues. DNA of the CDR3: TGTGCCAGCAGGGGCGTACTTAATCAGCCCCAGCATTTT. Residues: CASRGVLNQPQHF.

This chain connects TRBV5-1 to TRBJ2-7; D gene uncertain. Germline-derived CDR1 and CDR2 are SGHRS and YFSETQ. The ends were cut back, 1 base at V and 5 bases at J, with 13 bases in the middle. The CDR3 sequence is 14 residues long. CDR3 bases: TGCGCCAGCAGCTTGTTCCCCCAACTTAACGAGCAGTACTTC. It encodes CASSLFPQLNEQYF.